This T cell receptor beta chain was sequenced during a study of shared clonotypes between healthy human individuals. Whole-study results and caveats: Enrolling few donors narrowed the genetic and exposure-history diversity that was represented. Several donors shared approximately 5% of their naive CD4 clonotypes. Non-shared clonotypes were found to have lower generation probabilities than the clonotypes that were shared by all four of the sorted-subset donors.

Template for every sorted-subset replicate PCR totaled roughly 200 ng DNA, some 30,000 T cell genomes. TCRdb's copy holds only in-frame clones and misses some; the assay was immunoSEQ multiplex PCR. In the table there are some 2,000,000 clones, around 96% of which are singletons. The naive CD8 subset, CD45RO-negative cells positively selected for CCR7, excluded terminally differentiated effector memory CD45RA+ cells. Note on this clone: The antigen is not known.

What was sequenced was naive CD8+ T cells sorted from blood. The receptor comes from a man younger than 35 in good health.

CDR3: CASSQEQGAGEKLFF. The CDR3 DNA reads TGTGCCAGCAGCCAGGAACAGGGGGCTGGTGAAAAACTGTTTTTT. The chain is built from TRBV7-8 and TRBJ1-4; 9 nucleotides agree with TRBD1. This CDR3 region has 15 residues. V was pared by 5 bases and J by 7 bases, with 8 bases of the junction left unmatched. CDR1 is SGHVS, CDR2 FQNEAQ, per germline.